This TCR beta chain was recovered during a study of CD8 T cells in ankylosing spondylitis. This clonotype was observed a few times. Its antigen is not identified. Using quantitative 5'-RACE with molecular barcodes, the authors made TCR beta libraries. TCRdb reprocessed the 5' RACE reads with MiXCR, giving one entry per CDR3 protein. The sample has hundreds of thousands of distinct CDR3 sequences, roughly 20% seen once. Broader study findings: Matched ankylosing spondylitis synovial fluid reportedly contained a significantly enriched population of disease-linked clones. CD8+ cells made up the disease-linked clones, which were relatively rare in peripheral blood.

V trimming: 4 bases; J trimming: 3 bases; junction bases outside the gene matches: 2. The CDR3 is made up of 13 amino acids. What was sequenced was blood, either unsorted or a sorted T cell fraction (not recorded which). This receptor was obtained from a female donor with ankylosing spondylitis or in good health (not recorded which). The chain carries TRBV12-3 or TRBV12-4 and TRBJ2-5; TRBD1 matches 7 bases. The CDR3 loop reads CASSSTGEETQYF. The CDR3 DNA reads as TGTGCCAGCAGTTCTACAGGGGAAGAGACCCAGTACTTC.